These 13 T cell receptor beta chains share one sample of origin, sequenced in a study of blood T cell repertoires in COVID-19. Produced via immunoSEQ multiplex PCR; TCRdb's table is partial and in-frame only. This table has roughly 120,000 clones, approximately 90% appearing once. Sequencing was carried out using peripheral blood. The receptors shown here come from a human donor in a cohort sampled during active COVID-19.

The CDR3 region has the DNA TGTGCCAGCACGACAGGGGGCGTGAACACTGAAGCTTTCTTT. It translates to CASTTGGVNTEAFF. This chain joins TRBV11-3 and TRBJ1-1; 10 nucleotides match TRBD1. V gave up 7 bases and J gave up 0 bases; unmatched junction bases: 2. Germline-derived CDR1 and CDR2 are SGHNT and YENEEA. This CDR3 contains 14 residues.

The V call is TRBV5-1, the J call TRBJ1-4, with 10 bases identical to TRBD1. The germline V gene has CDR1 SGHRS and CDR2 YFSETQ. The V gene end was trimmed by 0 bases and the J gene end by 8 bases; junction bases not matched to a gene: 7. The CDR3 runs to 16 residues. CDR3 region: CASSLGNRDRGEKLFF. In DNA, the CDR3 is TGCGCCAGCAGCTTGGGGAACCGGGACAGGGGAGAAAAACTGTTTTTT. Full variable domain (missing parts from reference TRBV5-1 and TRBJ1-4): KAGVTQTPRYLIKTRGQQVTLSCSPISGHRSVSWYQQTPGQGLQFLFEYFSETQRNKGNFPGRFSGRQFSNSRSEMNVSTLELGDSALYLCASSLGNRDRGEKLFFGSGTQLSVL.

The chain links TRBV29-1 to TRBJ2-5; 8 bases map to TRBD2. With V trimmed by 2 bases and J by 4 bases, 6 bases remained unmatched. The CDR3 sequence is 14 residues long. Germline V lookup: CDR1 SQVTM, CDR2 ANQGSEA. The CDR3 loop reads CSVEIAGFPETQYF. The DNA of the CDR3 is TGCAGCGTTGAAATAGCGGGATTTCCAGAGACCCAGTACTTC.

This chain links TRBV28 with TRBJ1-2; 9 nucleotides align to TRBD1. The CDR3 extends over 14 amino acids. Germline V gene sequence: CDR1 MDHEN, CDR2 SYDVKM. Trimming cost V 9 bases and J 5 bases; bases outside gene matches: 10. The CDR3 region is CASSRGTGTYGYTF. The CDR3 coding sequence is TGTGCCAGTAGCCGTGGGACAGGGACGTATGGCTACACCTTC.

The V and J genes are TRBV19 and TRBJ2-5; D is perhaps TRBD2 (6 bases). Germline V lookup: CDR1 LNHDA, CDR2 SQIVND (reference sequence). With 3 bases removed from V and 2 bases from J, the gap between germline ends came to 25 bases. This CDR3 is 19 amino acids long. CDR3 coding DNA: TGTGCCAGTAGTATCGGAGGGGCAGGCGGACTCAATCAACAAGAGACCCAGTACTTC. Amino acids: CASSIGGAGGLNQQETQYF.

The V and J genes are TRBV5-4 and TRBJ1-2, with 7 bases that match TRBD1. Germline assignment: CDR1 SGHNT and CDR2 YYREEE (reference sequence). The CDR3 totals 16 residues. The V and J ends lost 0 bases and 6 bases, in that order; junction bases with no gene match: 11. The CDR3 is CASSLAGAGGGNGYTF. The CDR3 DNA is TGTGCCAGCAGCTTGGCCGGTGCAGGGGGAGGCAATGGCTACACCTTC.

V usage is TRBV6-5 and J usage is TRBJ1-4; a possible D gene is TRBD1 (5 bases). The CDR3 contains 14 residues. With 6 bases removed from V and 4 bases from J, the gap between germline ends came to 12 bases. From germline, CDR1 is MNHEY and CDR2 SVGAGI. CDR3 coding DNA: TGTGCCAGCAGCAGGGATGGGCGTAATGAAAAACTGTTTTTT. It translates to CASSRDGRNEKLFF.

This clone was detected once. V usage is TRBV19 and J usage is TRBJ2-1; 7 positions agree with TRBD2. The CDR3 covers 14 residues. Per germline, CDR1 LNHDA and CDR2 SQIVND (reference sequence). The junction had 7 bases not matched to a gene; V was cut back by 5 bases and J by 6 bases. The CDR3 sequence is CASSLRTSSNEQFF. The DNA for the CDR3 is TGTGCCAGTAGTCTACGGACTAGTTCCAATGAGCAGTTCTTC.

This chain connects TRBV7-3 to TRBJ2-1; 11 nucleotides line up with TRBD2. This CDR3 spans 15 amino acids. V trimming: 5 bases; J trimming: 6 bases; junction bases outside the gene matches: 6. CDR1 is SGHTA, CDR2 FQGTGA, per germline. The CDR3 reads CASSPRLAGTNEQFF. DNA of the CDR3: TGTGCCAGCAGCCCCAGACTAGCGGGGACCAATGAGCAGTTCTTC.

This chain links TRBV2 with TRBJ2-5; 14 bases are a match to TRBD2. CDR1 and CDR2 from the germline V gene are SNHLY and FYNNEI. The CDR3 is made up of 18 amino acids. V shed 5 bases and J 4 bases; nucleotides not matched to a gene: 12. CDR3 bases: TGTGCCAGCAGTAGATCCGGGACTAGCGGGAGATCTGGAGAGACCCAGTACTTC. Its translation is CASSRSGTSGRSGETQYF.

This chain links TRBV6-4 with TRBJ1-1; D remains ambiguous. Germline V gene sequence: CDR1 MRHNA, CDR2 SNTAGT. The CDR3 loop spans 15 amino acids. The V and J ends lost 0 bases and 5 bases respectively, with 13 bases between them. The CDR3 reads CASSDSRETKTEAFF. The CDR3 DNA reads TGTGCCAGCAGTGACTCCCGGGAGACGAAAACTGAAGCTTTCTTT.

The genes are TRBV7-5 and TRBJ1-2; TRBD1 is taken as the D call from the table, unchecked against the DNA. TRBV7-5 is a documented pseudogene. The length of the CDR3 is 16 residues. CDR3 loop: CARSLGTGNRHYGYTF. Here the CDR3 DNA reads TGTGCCAGAAGCTTAGGAACAGGCAACAGACACTATGGCTACACCTTC.

V gene TRBV30 combines with J gene TRBJ2-3, with D perhaps TRBD1 (6 bases). The CDR3 spans 16 residues. The V end lost 4 bases, the J end lost 6 bases, and 23 bases lay between the germline ends. Germline V lookup: CDR1 GTSNPN, CDR2 SVGIG (reference sequence). CDR3 protein: CAWNPRDNEISDTQYF. The CDR3 nucleotides are TGTGCCTGGAACCCCCGGGACAATGAAATTTCTGATACGCAGTATTTT.